This section outlines one T cell receptor (beta chain) sequence together with its context. The data belong to a study of cytomegalovirus exposure and HLA in healthy donors. CDR3 size: 15 residues. V shed 6 bases and J 3 bases; nucleotides not matched to a gene: 7. Germline assignment: CDR1 SGHRS and CDR2 YFSETQ. The PCR contained 60 Vbeta and 13 Jbeta primers. Method: immunoSEQ multiplex PCR; TCRdb's copy keeps in-frame clones and lacks some. Of some 130,000 clones listed, around three quarters are singletons. The material sequenced was PBMCs. The rearrangement links TRBV5-1 to TRBJ2-1; TRBD2 aligns across 9 bases. This receptor was identified in a man aged 18 to 30 in good health and CMV-seronegative. The CDR3 region has the DNA TGCGCCAGCACCGAAAGTAGCGGGAGCTACAATGAGCAGTTCTTC. Its translation: CASTESSGSYNEQFF.